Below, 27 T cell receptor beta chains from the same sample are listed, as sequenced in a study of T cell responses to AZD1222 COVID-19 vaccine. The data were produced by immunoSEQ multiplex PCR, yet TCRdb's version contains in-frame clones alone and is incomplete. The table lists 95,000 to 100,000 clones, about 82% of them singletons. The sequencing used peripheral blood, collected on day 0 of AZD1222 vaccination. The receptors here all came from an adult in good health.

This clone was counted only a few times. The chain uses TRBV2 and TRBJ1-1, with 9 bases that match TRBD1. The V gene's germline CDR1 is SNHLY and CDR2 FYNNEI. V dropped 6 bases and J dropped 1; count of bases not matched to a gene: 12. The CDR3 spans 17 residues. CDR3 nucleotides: TGTGCCAGCAGGACAGGGGGAAAAAGCATATCGAACACTGAAGCTTTCTTT. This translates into CASRTGGKSISNTEAFF.

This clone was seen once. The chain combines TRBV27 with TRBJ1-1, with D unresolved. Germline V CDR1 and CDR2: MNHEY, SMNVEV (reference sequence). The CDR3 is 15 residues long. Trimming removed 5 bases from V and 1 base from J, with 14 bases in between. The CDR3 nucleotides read TGTGCCAGCAGTCCGCCCCGATGGCAGAACACTGAAGCTTTCTTT. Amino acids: CASSPPRWQNTEAFF.

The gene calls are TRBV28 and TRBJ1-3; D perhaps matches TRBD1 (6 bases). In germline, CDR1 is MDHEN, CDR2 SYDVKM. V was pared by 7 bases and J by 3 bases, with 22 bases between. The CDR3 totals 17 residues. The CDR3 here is CASTIGGGGSSGNTIYF. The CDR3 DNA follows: TGTGCCAGCACCATTGGAGGGGGGGGTTCAAGTGGAAACACCATATATTTT.

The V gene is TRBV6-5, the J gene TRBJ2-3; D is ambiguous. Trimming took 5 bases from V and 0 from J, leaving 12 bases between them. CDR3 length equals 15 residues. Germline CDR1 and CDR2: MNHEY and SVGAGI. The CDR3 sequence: CASSRVGSSTDTQYF. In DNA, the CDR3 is TGTGCCAGCAGTCGCGTGGGTTCAAGCACAGATACGCAGTATTTT.

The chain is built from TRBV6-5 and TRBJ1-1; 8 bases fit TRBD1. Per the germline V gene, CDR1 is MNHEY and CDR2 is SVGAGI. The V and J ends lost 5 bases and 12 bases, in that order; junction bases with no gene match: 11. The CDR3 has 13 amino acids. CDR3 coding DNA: TGTGCCAGCAGTCCCGGACAGGGTAAAGAACCTTTCTTT. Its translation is CASSPGQGKEPFF.

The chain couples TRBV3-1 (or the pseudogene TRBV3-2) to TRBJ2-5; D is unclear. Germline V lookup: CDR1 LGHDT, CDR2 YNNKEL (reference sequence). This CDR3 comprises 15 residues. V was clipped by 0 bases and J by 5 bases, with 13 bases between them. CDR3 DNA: TGTGCCAGCAGCCAAGAACCAGGCCTGGGGGAGACCCAGTACTTC. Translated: CASSQEPGLGETQYF.

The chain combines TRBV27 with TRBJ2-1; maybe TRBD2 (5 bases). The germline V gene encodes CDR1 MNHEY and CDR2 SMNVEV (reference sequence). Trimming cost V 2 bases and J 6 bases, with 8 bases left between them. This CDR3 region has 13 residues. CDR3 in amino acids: CASSLTLGNEQFF. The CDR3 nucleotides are TGTGCCAGCAGTTTAACACTAGGCAATGAGCAGTTCTTC.

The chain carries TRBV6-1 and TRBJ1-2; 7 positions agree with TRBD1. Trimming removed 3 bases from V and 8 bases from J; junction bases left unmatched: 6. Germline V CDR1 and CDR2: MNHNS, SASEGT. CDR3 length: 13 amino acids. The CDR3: CASSETGSGGYTF. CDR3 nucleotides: TGTGCCAGCAGTGAGACAGGGTCGGGGGGCTACACCTTC.

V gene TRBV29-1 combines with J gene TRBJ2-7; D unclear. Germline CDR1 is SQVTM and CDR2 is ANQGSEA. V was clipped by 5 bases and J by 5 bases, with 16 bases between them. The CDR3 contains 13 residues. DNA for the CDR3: TGCAGCGTTCAAGGACGCATCCAGGACGAGCAGTACTTC. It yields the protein CSVQGRIQDEQYF.

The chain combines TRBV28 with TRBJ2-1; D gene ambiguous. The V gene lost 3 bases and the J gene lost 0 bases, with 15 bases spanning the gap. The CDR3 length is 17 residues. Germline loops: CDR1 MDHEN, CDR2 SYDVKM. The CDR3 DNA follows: TGTGCCAGCAGTTTTTGGGGTAGCCAGTCCTCCTACAATGAGCAGTTCTTC. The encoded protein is CASSFWGSQSSYNEQFF.

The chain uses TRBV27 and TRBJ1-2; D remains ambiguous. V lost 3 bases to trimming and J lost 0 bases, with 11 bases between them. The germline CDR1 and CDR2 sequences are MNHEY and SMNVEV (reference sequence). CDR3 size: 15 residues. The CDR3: CASSFGQAPNYGYTF. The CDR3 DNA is TGTGCCAGCAGTTTCGGTCAGGCACCTAACTATGGCTACACCTTC.

The CDR3 region is CASSPGTGRNTIYF. CDR3 nucleotides: TGTGCCAGCAGCCCCGGGACAGGGAGAAACACCATATATTTT. V usage is TRBV7-2 and J usage is TRBJ1-3, with 9 nucleotides matching TRBD1. This CDR3 region has 14 residues. The V and J ends lost 5 bases and 5 bases, in that order; junction bases with no gene match: 4. Looked up from germline, CDR1 is SGHTA and CDR2 is FQGNSA.

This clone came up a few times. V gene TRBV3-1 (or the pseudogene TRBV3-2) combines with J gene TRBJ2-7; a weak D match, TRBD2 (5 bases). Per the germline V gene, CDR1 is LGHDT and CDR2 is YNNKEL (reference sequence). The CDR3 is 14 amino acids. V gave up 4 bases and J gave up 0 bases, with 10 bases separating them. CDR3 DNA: TGTGCCAGCAGCCGCGAGCGGAGCTCCTACGAGCAGTACTTC. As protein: CASSRERSSYEQYF.

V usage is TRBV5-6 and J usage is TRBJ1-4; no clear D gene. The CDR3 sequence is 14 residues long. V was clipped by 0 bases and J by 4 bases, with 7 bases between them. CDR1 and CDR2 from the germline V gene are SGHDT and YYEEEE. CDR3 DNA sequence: TGTGCCAGCAGCTTGGTGGCTGGTAATGAAAAACTGTTTTTT. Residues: CASSLVAGNEKLFF.

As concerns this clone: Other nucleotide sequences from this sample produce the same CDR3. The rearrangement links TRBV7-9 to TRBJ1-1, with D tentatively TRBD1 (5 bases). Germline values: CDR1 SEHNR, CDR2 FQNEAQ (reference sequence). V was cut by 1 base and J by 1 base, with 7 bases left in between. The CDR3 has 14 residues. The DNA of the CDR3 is TGTGCCAGCAGCTTAGAGGGGTCGAACACTGAAGCTTTCTTT. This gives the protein CASSLEGSNTEAFF.

CDR3 DNA sequence: TGTGCCAGCAGCTCTATAAAACGGAGGGAAGCTTTCTTT. It yields the protein CASSSIKRREAFF. V gene TRBV7-8 combines with J gene TRBJ1-1; D unresolved. The germline V gene encodes CDR1 SGHVS and CDR2 FQNEAQ. Trimming shortened V by 4 bases and J by 8 bases, and 14 bases separated the two germline ends. The CDR3 contains 13 residues.

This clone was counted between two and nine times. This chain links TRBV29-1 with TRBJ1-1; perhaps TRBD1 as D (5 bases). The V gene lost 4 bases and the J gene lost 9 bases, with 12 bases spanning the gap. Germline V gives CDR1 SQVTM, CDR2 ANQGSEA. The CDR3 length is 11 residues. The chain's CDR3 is CSVGGRVQAFF. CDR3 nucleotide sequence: TGCAGCGTTGGGGGCAGAGTGCAAGCTTTCTTT.

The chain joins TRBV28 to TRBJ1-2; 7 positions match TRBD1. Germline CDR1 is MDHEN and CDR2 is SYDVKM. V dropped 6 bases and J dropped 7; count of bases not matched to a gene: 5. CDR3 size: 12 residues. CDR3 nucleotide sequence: TGTGCCAGCAGAGAGACAGGGTCTGGCTACACCTTC. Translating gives CASRETGSGYTF.

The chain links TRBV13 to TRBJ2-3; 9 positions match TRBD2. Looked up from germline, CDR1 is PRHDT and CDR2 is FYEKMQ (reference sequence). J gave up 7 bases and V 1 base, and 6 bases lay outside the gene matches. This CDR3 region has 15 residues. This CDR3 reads CASSLVSSGRNTQYF. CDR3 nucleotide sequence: TGTGCCAGCAGCTTAGTGAGTAGCGGGAGAAATACGCAGTATTTT. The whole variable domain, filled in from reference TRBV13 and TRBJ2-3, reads AAGVIQSPRHLIKEKRETATLKCYPIPRHDTVYWYQQGPGQDPQFLISFYEKMQSDKGSIPDRFSAQQFSDYHSELNMSSLELGDSALYFCASSLVSSGRNTQYFGPGTRLTVL.

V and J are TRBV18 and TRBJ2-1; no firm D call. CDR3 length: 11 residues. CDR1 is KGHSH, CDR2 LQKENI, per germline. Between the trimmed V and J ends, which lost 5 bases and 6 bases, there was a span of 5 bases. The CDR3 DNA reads TGTGCCAGCTCAGAGGCCAATGAGCAGTTCTTC. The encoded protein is CASSEANEQFF.

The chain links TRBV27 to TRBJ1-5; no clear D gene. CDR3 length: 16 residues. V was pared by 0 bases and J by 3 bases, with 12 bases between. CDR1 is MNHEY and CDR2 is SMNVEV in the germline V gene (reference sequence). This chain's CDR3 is CASSLSPRGPNQPQHF. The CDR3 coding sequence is TGTGCCAGCAGTTTATCGCCTCGAGGGCCCAATCAGCCCCAGCATTTT.

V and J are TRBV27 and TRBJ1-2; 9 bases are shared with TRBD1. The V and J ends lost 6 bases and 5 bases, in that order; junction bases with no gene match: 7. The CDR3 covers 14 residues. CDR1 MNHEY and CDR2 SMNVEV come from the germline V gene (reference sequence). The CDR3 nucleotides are TGTGCCAGCAGCCCCGGGACAGGGTATTATGGCTACACCTTC. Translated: CASSPGTGYYGYTF.

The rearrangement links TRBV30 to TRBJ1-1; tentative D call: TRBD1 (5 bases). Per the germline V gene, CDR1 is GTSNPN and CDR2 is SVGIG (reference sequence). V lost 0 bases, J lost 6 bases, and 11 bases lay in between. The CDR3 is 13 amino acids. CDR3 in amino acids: CAWSVTGGSEAFF. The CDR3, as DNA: TGTGCCTGGAGTGTAACAGGAGGGTCTGAAGCTTTCTTT.

The CDR3 protein is CASSLAWPSGRNEQFF. The DNA for the CDR3 is TGCGCCAGCAGCTTGGCCTGGCCTAGCGGGAGAAATGAGCAGTTCTTC. The rearrangement uses TRBV5-1 and TRBJ2-1; 10 bases map to TRBD2. Germline assignment: CDR1 SGHRS and CDR2 YFSETQ. Germline trimming cut 0 bases from V and 7 bases from J; bases unmatched to any gene: 7. The length of the CDR3 is 16 residues. The whole variable domain, filled in from reference TRBV5-1 and TRBJ2-1, reads KAGVTQTPRYLIKTRGQQVTLSCSPISGHRSVSWYQQTPGQGLQFLFEYFSETQRNKGNFPGRFSGRQFSNSRSEMNVSTLELGDSALYLCASSLAWPSGRNEQFFGPGTRLTVL.

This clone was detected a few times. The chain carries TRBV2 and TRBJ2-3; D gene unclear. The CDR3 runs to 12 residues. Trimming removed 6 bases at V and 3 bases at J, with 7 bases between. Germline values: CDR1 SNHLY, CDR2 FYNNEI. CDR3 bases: TGTGCCAGCAGGCTAGAAACAGATACGCAGTATTTT. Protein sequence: CASRLETDTQYF.

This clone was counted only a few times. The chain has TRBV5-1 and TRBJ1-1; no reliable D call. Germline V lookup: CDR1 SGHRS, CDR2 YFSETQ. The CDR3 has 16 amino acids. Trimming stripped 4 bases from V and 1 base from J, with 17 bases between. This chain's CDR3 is CASSGAVAGENTEAFF. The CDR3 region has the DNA TGCGCCAGCAGCGGCGCGGTGGCAGGAGAGAACACTGAAGCTTTCTTT.

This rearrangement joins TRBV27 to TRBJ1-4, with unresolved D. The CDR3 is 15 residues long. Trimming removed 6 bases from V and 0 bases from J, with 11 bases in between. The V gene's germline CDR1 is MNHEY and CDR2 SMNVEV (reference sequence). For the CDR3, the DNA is TGTGCCAGCAGAAGAACGGTTGCAACTAATGAAAAACTGTTTTTT. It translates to CASRRTVATNEKLFF.